The clone carrying this T cell receptor (beta chain) came up a few times. These data are taken from a study of T cells in Graves' hyperthyroidism and ophthalmopathy. TCR beta CDR3 region amplification was performed from RNA transcripts. The primer set for the first-round RT-PCR of the TCR CDR3 was HTBI. TCRdb analysed the multiplex PCR reads with MiXCR anew, one entry per CDR3 protein. The table lists fewer than 700,000 distinct CDR3 sequences, around 15% of them singletons. After removal of 5 bases from V and 0 bases from J, the junction contained 12 bases not matched to a gene. There are 19 residues in the CDR3. Germline CDR1 and CDR2: SEHNR and FQNEAQ (reference sequence). Together with thyroid ultrasound, orbital computed tomography, serum thyroxine and TRAb, clinical symptoms were used for diagnoses.

The sample consisted of blood. The V and J genes are TRBV7-9 and TRBJ1-6; 8 positions agree with TRBD1. The receptor's source is a woman in her twenties or thirties with Graves' hyperthyroidism. Written as DNA, the CDR3 is TGTGCCAGCAGCCGCCTGGGGGGACAGGCAAGCTCCTATAATTCACCCCTCCACTTT. This translates into CASSRLGGQASSYNSPLHF.